The entry that follows covers one T cell receptor beta chain sequence. Its antigen is still unknown. This specimen comes from a study of vaccination effects on CD4 cells after COVID-19. Study-wide context: Post-vaccine sample collection fell at a median of 72 days after the second dose. General study results and limits: Marked clonal contraction of infection- and vaccine-induced clones was seen late after vaccination.

This table comes from immunoSEQ multiplex PCR, and its TCRdb copy is limited to in-frame clones, with some not included. The data contain tens of thousands of clones, 60% to 85% of them seen just once; the ten biggest clones take up over 0.95%. Trimming took off 8 bases at V and 2 bases at J, with 16 bases between the two ends. CDR3 length: 15 amino acids. CDR1 LNHDA and CDR2 SQIVND come from the germline V gene (reference sequence). Peptide-pool stimulation followed by sequencing identified expanded antigen-specific CD4+ clonotypes in the ViraFEST assay. CD4+ T cell isolation took place after 10 days of culture. Two doses of either BNT162b2 or mRNA-1273 were given to each participant. Testing of the vaccine recipients showed negative nucleocapsid antibodies and no prior SARS-CoV-2 infection. The authors replaced half the medium with IL-2 medium on days 3 and 7.

The rearrangement joins TRBV19 to TRBJ1-5, with a weak D call TRBD1 (5 bases). The sequence derives from a human donor who received a COVID-19 vaccine. Sequenced material: CD4+ T cells from PBMCs cultured with HCoV-OC43 spike peptides, taken after COVID-19 vaccination. The subset is: HCoV-OC43 spike overlapping peptide pool stimulation. This CDR3 reads CASGGGYRGNQPQHF. CDR3 in DNA: TGTGCCAGTGGTGGGGGGTATCGGGGCAATCAGCCCCAGCATTTT.